This T cell receptor beta chain is drawn from a study of cytomegalovirus exposure and HLA in healthy donors (dated by TCRdb to between 2016 and 2019). Notes on the research overall: An earlier analysis of approximately 640 of the donors reported roughly 300 Gb of sequence data and around 110 million unique TCR beta sequences from about 200 million T cells. Typing coverage differed by locus: A, B, C, DRB1 and DQB1 were typed in about 620-630 donors, DQA1 in about 550, DPA1 in some 600, and DPB1 in just under 490. Rather than using new phenotypic data, the later analysis identified candidate immune exposures from TCR beta sequences and from how often those sequences occurred across donors. To predict cytomegalovirus infection status, the study brought together high-throughput TCR immunosequencing, statistical association of individual TCRs with disease status, and machine learning. Donor age, sex, ethnicity and CMV serostatus were compiled together with the repertoire data. All discovery cohort repertoires had been generated using a single sequencing platform. Several DR-DQ haplotypes were treated as single units for association and clustering because of strong linkage in the cohort. Of the approximately 400 genotyped donors, about 84% fell in the genetic ancestry cluster associated with self-reported Caucasian donors. Approximately 310 gigabases of sequencing data and approximately 93 million unique TCR sequences were included in an early release covering several hundred HLA-typed donors. Across some 400 genotyped donors of the cohort, an average of about 240,000 unique TCR beta nucleotide sequences per donor were sequenced, and 15% to 20% of those sequences were non-productive. Besides the first cohort of 666 subjects, a separate validation cohort made up of roughly 130 different subjects was used. HLA typing covered class I and class II loci at four-digit resolution. The study used immunosequencing to profile the T cell repertoires of 670 or so subjects and linked those repertoires to cytomegalovirus serostatus. Genome-wide SNP genotypes for about 65% of the 666 donors were used in a later genetic analysis, which treated that subset as a discovery cohort. The study aimed to test whether signatures of past pathogen exposure could be identified by cataloging public T cell receptors. An earlier analysis of some 600 of the donors applied high-throughput TCR beta sequencing to assess whether each TCR beta V gene segment acted as functional or pseudogenic. A later analysis re-examined previously published TCR beta repertoires from over 500 donors and added high-resolution HLA genotyping to investigate patterns of TCR occurrence.

The germline V end is reduced by 0 bases and the J end by 4 bases; junction bases left unmatched: 0. The CDR1 and CDR2 encoded by the germline V gene (reference sequence) are SGHNT and YYREEE. Taken from cysteine to phenylalanine, the CDR3 has 13 residues. Only the CDR3 part of the read is kept: 39 bases, read in frame from the first base. The cohort consisted of some 670 healthy bone marrow donors. Cohort members were all nominally healthy when sampled, although unrecorded immune exposures were likely present. The donor was CMV seropositive and was included in the group of about 290 seropositive cohort members. Every donor gave a peripheral blood sample, and the peripheral blood mononuclear cells from that sample were used for TCR beta sequencing. The Qiagen DNeasy Blood Extraction Kit was used to extract genomic DNA from the blood cell samples. Study-wide findings and limitations: An earlier analysis of 587 of the donors showed that most TCR beta V segments appeared in productive rearrangements either about 87% or about 30% of the time, which broadly matched IMGT annotations. In a later analysis, HLA-associated TCR beta chains showed more clonal expansion and lower generation probabilities than non-associated chains that were equally common. According to a later analysis, parvovirus B19, influenza, CMV and Epstein-Barr virus appeared linked to several top co-occurrence clusters. Compared with the roughly 670-donor mean, donors in an Asian-associated ancestry cluster had fewer N-insertions in productive TCRs, according to a later genetic analysis. In vitro tests confirmed that a few of the cytomegalovirus-associated TCR beta chains recognize cytomegalovirus antigens. At a false discovery rate of 0.05, a later analysis linked under 20,000 TCR beta sequences to specific HLA alleles. In both the original and validation cohorts, the classifier was reported to diagnose cytomegalovirus status with high specificity and sensitivity. Because the 87-base-pair reads could not distinguish some IMGT-functional V segments, including TRBV6-2 and TRBV6-3, those segments were excluded. A total of fewer than 200 TCR beta chains were listed by the study as associated with cytomegalovirus. Roughly uniform sequencing depth across donors was assumed in presence/absence analyses, although this assumption may not hold. A further reported finding was that TCR beta sequences accurately predicted the HLA-A and HLA-B alleles for most subjects in the first cohort. A later genetic analysis associated a missense DCLRE1C variant with V-gene and J-gene trimming of TCR beta chains, and an independent cohort replicated the association. A cluster of highly shared sequence variants was judged likely to represent a technical artifact of the sequencing pipeline. The earlier analysis of almost 600 of the donors excluded some 15 rarely observed V segments, including chromosome 9 orphons, because counts were too low. Assigning TCR associations to individual alleles was difficult when HLA alleles, especially DR and DQ, strongly co-occurred. In a later analysis, most CMV-associated TCR beta chains were found to appear HLA-restricted, with HLA associations seemingly driven largely by CMV exposure. This cohort had only TCR beta chains sequenced, and the lack of alpha or paired-chain data limited which features could be detected. Immune exposure information for the cohort was limited to CMV serostatus. HLA typing was unavailable for some donors at each locus, so association tests used only the typed subset. The authors suggested that the approach could potentially be extended to other disease states and immunological phenotypes. Most TCR sequences were observed very rarely across donors, whereas some public TCRs were present in many individuals. In a later analysis, the rate of TCR association differed among HLA loci, with DRB1 alleles having the most associated TCRs and HLA-C alleles having the fewest. Correlated functional status among segregating V segments might reflect linkage disequilibrium, but an unknown experimental factor could not be ruled out.

In the case of this clone: Its antigen remains unidentified. No base quality values were provided; no much bigger clone lies one nucleotide off. Distinct nucleotide sequences in the sample also encode this CDR3.

Receptor amplification or capture employed the immunoSEQ multiplex PCR assay. The multiplex PCR relied on a mix of 60 forward primers for TCR Vbeta segments and 13 reverse primers for TCR Jbeta segments. The CDR3 region of rearranged TCR beta genes was amplified from genomic DNA by a multiplex PCR assay. On the Illumina HiSeq System, the amplified TCR beta libraries were sequenced as 87-base-pair reads. The authors processed their data as follows. In a later analysis, 70 million to 95 million unique TCR beta chains were counted across the 690 or so repertoires, and approximately 11 million of these chains were shared by at least two donors. Raw reads were error-corrected and collapsed into unique sequences with a nearest-neighbor algorithm that merged closely related sequences to remove PCR and sequencing errors. Alignment of CDR3 sequences to IMGT reference sequences was used to assign V, D and J gene segments. For a sequence to be retained, a match of at least six nucleotides to both a V gene segment and a J gene segment was required. A rearrangement counted as productive if the CDR3 had no stop codons and remained in frame with V and J, and every other rearrangement counted as non-productive. CDR3 was defined according to IMGT convention as the region running from the second conserved V-encoded cysteine to the conserved J-encoded phenylalanine. The earlier analysis of 500 to 750 of the donors excluded any sequence lacking an unambiguous match to a single V gene segment. An earlier analysis of about 590 of the donors classified V segments as functional when productive rearrangements were above 56.7% and as segregating when the standard deviation between donors was above 5%. A statistical classification framework was built to diagnose cytomegalovirus status from the catalog of TCR beta chain sequences. A later analysis assigned V and J genes by comparing TCR nucleotide sequences with IMGT/GENE-DB human TR gene sequences. The TCRdist pipeline was used in a later analysis to assign CDR3 sequences and most-parsimonious VDJ recombination scenarios. In a later analysis, every TCR beta chain was defined by the combination of its CDR3 amino acid sequence and its V-gene family, and reads without a unique V-gene family were dropped. In a later analysis, approximately 590 highly shared, low-generation-probability nucleotide sequences were removed to address suspected cross-contamination and a sequencing artifact. For each public chain, a later analysis derived a clonal expansion index from normalized ranks of inferred template counts within each repertoire. In a later analysis, generation probabilities were computed using a VDJ recombination model fitted to out-of-frame rearrangements, and the results were checked against IGoR. In a later analysis, hypergeometric tests were used to score TCR-TCR, TCR-HLA and TCR-CMV co-occurrence, with a repertoire-size bias correction applied to TCR pairs. To estimate false discovery rates, a later analysis permuted the HLA or CMV assignments 20 times. In a later analysis, co-occurring TCRs were grouped with DBSCAN, and TCRdist sequence similarity was added when clustering was performed within HLA-allele-positive subsets. Repertoires with fewer than 30,000 or more than 120,000 public chains, plus five repertoires with anomalous nucleotide sharing, were excluded from co-occurrence clustering. Sourced from immuneACCESS, this table was stored by TCRdb with only in-frame sequences that have V and J called. A share of the clones is absent; for the studies checked, an unresolved V gene accounts for under half, and the remainder has no known explanation. V and J calls and clone size are those listed in that table; D and trimming were worked out from the DNA. The sample yields 85,000 to 100,000 clones; 65% to 80% were counted once. The ten most abundant clones make up roughly 7.7% of the sample.

This sequence was found in a man in his forties in good health and CMV-seropositive. In this chain, TRBV5-4 is recombined with TRBJ2-5, with 7 bases matching TRBD1. The material sequenced was PBMCs. The nucleotide sequence reads TGTGCCAGCAGCTTGGCAGGGGGAGAGACCCAGTACTTC. The encoded protein is CASSLAGGETQYF.